Each of the 27 T cell receptor beta chains below was sequenced from the same sample in a study of blood T cell repertoires in COVID-19. Some clones are missing from TCRdb's copy, which holds only in-frame ones; the method was immunoSEQ multiplex PCR. The table includes roughly 140,000 clones, over 70% detected once. Sequencing was performed on PBMCs or T cells enriched from blood (not recorded which). Every receptor here comes from a man in his fifties or sixties who had recovered from COVID-19.

This clone was seen only once. CDR3 coding DNA: TGTGCCAGCAGCTCCGGGACTAGCGGGAGGGGAGAGACCCAGTACTTC. It codes for CASSSGTSGRGETQYF. The chain couples TRBV7-2 to TRBJ2-5, with 16 bases matching TRBD2. Germline CDR1 reads SGHTA; CDR2 reads FQGNSA. Trimming took 4 bases from V and 4 from J; bases not matched to a gene: 3. This CDR3 is 16 amino acids long.

The V gene is TRBV4-1, the J gene TRBJ1-4; D is possibly TRBD1 (6 bases). This CDR3 is built from 16 residues. V was cut by 2 bases and J by 2 bases, with 12 bases left in between. CDR1 is MGHRA and CDR2 is YSYEKL in the germline V gene. CDR3: CASSQYTGLTNEKLFF. Here the CDR3 DNA reads TGCGCCAGCAGCCAATATACAGGGCTTACTAATGAAAAACTGTTTTTT.

This chain connects TRBV29-1 to TRBJ1-5, with D tentatively TRBD1 (5 bases). CDR3 length: 12 residues. The V gene lost 8 bases and the J gene lost 0 bases, with 8 bases spanning the gap. Per germline, CDR1 SQVTM and CDR2 ANQGSEA. In nucleotides, the CDR3 is TGCAGCTCGGGACTTAGCAATCAGCCCCAGCATTTT. Amino acids: CSSGLSNQPQHF.

J is TRBJ2-4 and V is TRBV6-5; 9 bases match TRBD2. Germline CDR1 is MNHEY and CDR2 is SVGAGI. This CDR3 is 14 amino acids long. J lost 9 bases, V lost 4 bases, and 7 bases had no gene match. The CDR3 sequence: CASSSGGRGGIQYF. CDR3 DNA sequence: TGTGCCAGCAGTTCAGGCGGGAGGGGCGGCATTCAGTACTTC.

This rearrangement joins TRBV28 to TRBJ2-7, with TRBD1 matching 9 bases. Germline V CDR1 and CDR2: MDHEN, SYDVKM. The V gene end was trimmed by 5 bases and the J gene end by 4 bases; junction bases not matched to a gene: 9. The CDR3 spans 15 residues. The CDR3 region is CASSTAGQGKYEQYF. In DNA form, the CDR3 reads TGTGCCAGCAGTACGGCGGGACAGGGCAAGTACGAGCAGTACTTC.

The chain joins TRBV9 to TRBJ2-1, with a weak D call TRBD1 (6 bases). Between the trimmed V and J ends, which lost 2 bases and 1 base, there was a span of 13 bases. Germline-derived CDR1 and CDR2 are SGDLS and YYNGEE. The CDR3 has 16 residues. CDR3 region: CASSVSRGGSYNEQFF. CDR3 in DNA: TGTGCCAGCAGCGTCAGCAGGGGCGGTTCCTACAATGAGCAGTTCTTC.

A single count supports this clone. The rearrangement joins TRBV28 to TRBJ2-5; possible D gene TRBD1, 6 bases. CDR3 length: 13 residues. Germline V lookup: CDR1 MDHEN, CDR2 SYDVKM. V was pared by 5 bases and J by 1 base, with 8 bases between. In DNA form, the CDR3 reads TGTGCCAGCAGTCGGACAGCCCAAGAGACCCAGTACTTC. This sequence encodes CASSRTAQETQYF.

The genes are TRBV27 and TRBJ2-2; 9 positions match TRBD1. Germline V gene data show CDR1 as MNHEY and CDR2 as SMNVEV (reference sequence). The CDR3 runs to 15 residues. Trimming at V came to 5 bases and at J to 5 bases, leaving 6 bases not matched to a gene. The chain's CDR3 is CASSPGQGETGELFF. CDR3 bases: TGTGCCAGCAGTCCGGGACAGGGTGAAACCGGGGAGCTGTTTTTT.

The chain recombines TRBV3-1 (or the pseudogene TRBV3-2) with TRBJ2-1; 10 nucleotides match TRBD2. The CDR3 length is 15 residues. Losses at the gene ends were 4 bases for V and 0 bases for J; bases not matched to a gene: 0. CDR1 is LGHDT, CDR2 YNNKEL, per germline (reference sequence). The CDR3 is CASSPSGSSYNEQFF. CDR3 coding DNA: TGTGCCAGCAGCCCTAGCGGGAGCTCCTACAATGAGCAGTTCTTC.

This clone was seen only once. The chain employs TRBV10-3 and TRBJ1-1; tentative D call: TRBD1 (5 bases). Looked up from germline, CDR1 is ENHRY and CDR2 is SYGVKD. V gave up 3 bases and J gave up 1 base, with 12 bases separating them. The length of the CDR3 is 15 residues. The CDR3 region has the DNA TGTGCCATCAGTGATGGGGGGGTGCGGAACACTGAAGCTTTCTTT. Amino acids: CAISDGGVRNTEAFF.

J is TRBJ2-3 and V is TRBV2; D gene unclear. The CDR3 has 14 amino acids. Trimming left V 5 bases short and J 0 bases short, with 9 bases between. CDR1 is SNHLY, CDR2 FYNNEI, per germline. CDR3 residues: CASSFQISTDTQYF. The CDR3 DNA is TGTGCCAGCAGTTTTCAGATTAGCACAGATACGCAGTATTTT.

This sequence joins TRBV3-1 (or the pseudogene TRBV3-2) and TRBJ2-2, with 9 bases matching TRBD2. Looked up from germline, CDR1 is LGHDT and CDR2 is YNNKEL (reference sequence). After removal of 3 bases from V and 7 bases from J, the junction contained 6 bases not matched to a gene. The CDR3 has 15 residues. CDR3 residues: CASSHSGGAGGELFF. CDR3 coding DNA: TGTGCCAGCAGCCATAGCGGGGGCGCGGGCGGGGAGCTGTTTTTT.

V gene TRBV19 combines with J gene TRBJ2-7; TRBD2 matches at 11 bases. V trimming: 3 bases; J trimming: 2 bases; junction bases outside the gene matches: 3. This CDR3 has 15 residues. Germline V gives CDR1 LNHDA, CDR2 SQIVND (reference sequence). The CDR3 loop is CASSISTSGAYEQYF. In DNA form, the CDR3 reads TGTGCCAGTAGTATCTCGACTAGCGGGGCCTACGAGCAGTACTTC.

As DNA, the CDR3 is TGTGCCAGCAGTCCCCTTTTAACGATGCGCGAGCAGTACTTC. Protein product: CASSPLLTMREQYF. This sequence joins TRBV28 and TRBJ2-7; D unresolved. This CDR3 is built from 14 residues. The ends were cut back, 5 bases at V and 6 bases at J, with 17 bases in the middle. CDR1 and CDR2 from the germline V gene are MDHEN and SYDVKM.

The V gene is TRBV7-9, the J gene TRBJ1-5, with a possible D match to TRBD1 (5 bases). Germline lookup yields CDR1 SEHNR and CDR2 FQNEAQ (reference sequence). Trimming stripped 5 bases from V and 8 bases from J, with 16 bases between. The CDR3 is 14 amino acids. The CDR3: CASSPVQGGKPQHF. In DNA form, the CDR3 reads TGTGCCAGCAGCCCCGTCCAGGGAGGGAAGCCCCAGCATTTT.

The V and J genes are TRBV12-3 or TRBV12-4 and TRBJ2-7; D uncertain. This CDR3 is built from 13 residues. V was clipped by 5 bases and J by 2 bases, with 10 bases between them. CDR3 amino acids: CASSPLLTYEQYF. The CDR3 region has the DNA TGTGCCAGCAGTCCCCTTCTAACCTACGAGCAGTACTTC.

This chain joins TRBV27 and TRBJ1-1; D is perhaps TRBD1 (5 bases). This CDR3 comprises 12 residues. From germline, CDR1 is MNHEY and CDR2 SMNVEV (reference sequence). V shed 5 bases and J shed 11 bases, with 15 bases lying between them. DNA for the CDR3: TGTGCCAGCAGTCACCCCCGGGGGGGGGCTTTCTTT. It is translated as CASSHPRGGAFF.

The chain employs TRBV5-1 and TRBJ1-1; possibly TRBD1 for D (5 bases). CDR1 is SGHRS, CDR2 YFSETQ, per germline. This CDR3 has 14 residues. V was cut by 3 bases and J by 4 bases, with 13 bases left in between. CDR3 sequence reads: CASSSSGGSTEAFF. The CDR3 bases are TGCGCCAGCAGCTCAAGCGGGGGGAGCACTGAAGCTTTCTTT.

This clone was observed once. The V call is TRBV27, the J call TRBJ2-2, with TRBD2 identical over 13 bases. Germline lookup yields CDR1 MNHEY and CDR2 SMNVEV (reference sequence). Germline trimming cut 4 bases from V and 4 bases from J; bases unmatched to any gene: 3. The CDR3 sequence is 16 residues long. CDR3 loop: CASSWTSGSSTGELFF. In nucleotides, the CDR3 is TGTGCCAGCAGTTGGACTAGCGGGAGTAGCACCGGGGAGCTGTTTTTT.

This chain's CDR3 is CASSEGQAKLYGYTF. CDR3 in DNA: TGTGCCAGCAGTGAAGGACAGGCAAAACTCTATGGCTACACCTTC. The V call is TRBV6-1, the J call TRBJ1-2, with TRBD1 as a possible D gene (6 bases). Germline V lookup: CDR1 MNHNS, CDR2 SASEGT. The CDR3 length is 15 residues. V lost 1 base to trimming and J lost 4 bases, with 13 bases between them.

This clone was seen a handful of times. The V and J genes are TRBV5-1 and TRBJ1-2; 7 bases fit TRBD1. The J segment lost 3 bases and the V segment lost 3 bases, leaving 8 bases of the junction unmatched. Germline assignment: CDR1 SGHRS and CDR2 YFSETQ. The CDR3 is 15 residues long. The DNA for the CDR3 is TGCGCCAGCAGCTCTGGGACAGTAGAGGACTATGGCTACACCTTC. Its translation is CASSSGTVEDYGYTF.

The V call is TRBV18, the J call TRBJ1-5, with D maybe TRBD1 (6 bases). Trimming pared 3 bases from V and 0 bases from J, leaving 12 bases between. This CDR3 region has 16 residues. CDR1 and CDR2 from the germline V gene are KGHSH and LQKENI. The CDR3 loop reads CASSPRGGISNQPQHF. The CDR3 DNA sequence: TGTGCCAGCTCACCCCGCGGGGGCATTAGCAATCAGCCCCAGCATTTT.

In DNA, the CDR3 is TGTGCCAGTAGGAACAGGGTCTATGGCTACACCTTC. Its translation is CASRNRVYGYTF. The chain carries TRBV19 and TRBJ1-2; D perhaps matches TRBD1 (6 bases). The V gene lost 6 bases and the J gene lost 4 bases, with 9 bases spanning the gap. Germline loops: CDR1 LNHDA, CDR2 SQIVND (reference sequence). This CDR3 has 12 amino acids.

The chain couples TRBV29-1 to TRBJ1-4; D may be TRBD1 (5 bases). There are 13 residues in the CDR3. V was clipped by 0 bases and J by 7 bases, with 9 bases between them. Germline loops: CDR1 SQVTM, CDR2 ANQGSEA. CDR3 in amino acids: CSVEDLRGEKLFF. DNA of the CDR3: TGCAGCGTTGAAGACCTTAGGGGTGAAAAACTGTTTTTT.

The chain recombines TRBV11-2 with TRBJ2-3; D ambiguous. Trimming took 5 bases from V and 8 from J, leaving 11 bases between them. This CDR3 spans 12 amino acids. Germline-derived CDR1 and CDR2 are SGHAT and FQNNGV. The CDR3 loop reads CASSLVLSTQYF. In nucleotides, the CDR3 is TGTGCCAGCAGCCTGGTTCTGAGTACGCAGTATTTT.

The CDR3 nucleotides read TGTGCCAGCAGCCCGACAGGACCGGCCCTCTATGGCTACACCTTC. Translation gives CASSPTGPALYGYTF. The genes are TRBV2 and TRBJ1-2, with D possibly being TRBD1 (6 bases). V lost 6 bases and J lost 4, with 18 bases in between. The CDR3 is made up of 15 amino acids. CDR1 and CDR2 (germline): SNHLY, FYNNEI.

The chain carries TRBV4-2 and TRBJ2-1; 9 bases are a match to TRBD2. V shed 1 base and J 9 bases; nucleotides not matched to a gene: 4. Germline V lookup: CDR1 LGHNA, CDR2 YNFKEQ. This CDR3 is 14 amino acids long. CDR3 region: CASSQVGLASEQFF. CDR3 nucleotides: TGTGCCAGCAGCCAAGTGGGACTAGCTTCTGAGCAGTTCTTC.